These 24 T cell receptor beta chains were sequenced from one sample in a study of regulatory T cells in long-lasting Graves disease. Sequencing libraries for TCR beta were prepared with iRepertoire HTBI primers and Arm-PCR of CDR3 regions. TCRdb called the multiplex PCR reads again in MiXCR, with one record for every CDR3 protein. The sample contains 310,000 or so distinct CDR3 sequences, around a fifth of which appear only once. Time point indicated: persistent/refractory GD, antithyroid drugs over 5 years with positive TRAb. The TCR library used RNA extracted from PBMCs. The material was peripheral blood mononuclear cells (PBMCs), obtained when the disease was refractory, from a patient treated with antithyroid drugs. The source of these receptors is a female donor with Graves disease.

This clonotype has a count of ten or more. The CDR3 DNA reads TGTGCCGGTAGCGGTTCCTCGAACACCGGGGAGCTGTTTTTT. Encoded protein: CAGSGSSNTGELFF. The chain uses TRBV2 and TRBJ2-2, with D perhaps TRBD2 (6 bases). CDR1 and CDR2 (germline): SNHLY, FYNNEI. The CDR3 runs 14 residues. Trimming took off 11 bases at V and 0 bases at J, with 13 bases between the two ends.

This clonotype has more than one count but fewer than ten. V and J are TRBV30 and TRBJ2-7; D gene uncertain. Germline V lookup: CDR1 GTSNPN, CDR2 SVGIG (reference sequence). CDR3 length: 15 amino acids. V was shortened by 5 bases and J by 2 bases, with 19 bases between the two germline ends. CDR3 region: CAWAPPGTATYEQYF. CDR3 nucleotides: TGTGCCTGGGCCCCACCAGGAACGGCTACCTACGAGCAGTACTTC.

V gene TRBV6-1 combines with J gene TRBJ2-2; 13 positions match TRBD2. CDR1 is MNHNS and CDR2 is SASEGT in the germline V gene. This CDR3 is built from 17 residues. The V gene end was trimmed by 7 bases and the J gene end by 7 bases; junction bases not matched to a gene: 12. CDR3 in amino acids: CASISTGTSGNVGELFF. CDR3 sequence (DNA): TGTGCCAGCATCAGTACCGGGACTAGCGGGAATGTCGGGGAGCTGTTTTTT.

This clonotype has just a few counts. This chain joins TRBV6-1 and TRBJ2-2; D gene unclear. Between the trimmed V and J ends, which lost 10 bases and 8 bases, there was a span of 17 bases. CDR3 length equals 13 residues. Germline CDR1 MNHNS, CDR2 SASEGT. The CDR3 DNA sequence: TGTGCCACCCTACCGACCATCTCGGGGGAGCTGTTTTTT. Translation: CATLPTISGELFF.

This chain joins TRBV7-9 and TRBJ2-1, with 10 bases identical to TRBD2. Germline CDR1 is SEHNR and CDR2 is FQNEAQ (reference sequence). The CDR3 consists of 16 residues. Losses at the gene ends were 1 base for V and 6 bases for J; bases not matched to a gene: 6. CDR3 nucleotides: TGTGCCAGCAGCTTAGTCCCCCTAGCGGGAGCCAATGAGCAGTTCTTC. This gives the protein CASSLVPLAGANEQFF.

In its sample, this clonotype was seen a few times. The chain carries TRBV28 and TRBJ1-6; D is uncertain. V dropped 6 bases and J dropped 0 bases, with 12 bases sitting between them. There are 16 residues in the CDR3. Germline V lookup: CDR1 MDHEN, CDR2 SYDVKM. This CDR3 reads CASSSTESSYNSPLHF. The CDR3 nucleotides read TGTGCCAGCAGCTCCACAGAGAGCTCCTATAATTCACCCCTCCACTTT.

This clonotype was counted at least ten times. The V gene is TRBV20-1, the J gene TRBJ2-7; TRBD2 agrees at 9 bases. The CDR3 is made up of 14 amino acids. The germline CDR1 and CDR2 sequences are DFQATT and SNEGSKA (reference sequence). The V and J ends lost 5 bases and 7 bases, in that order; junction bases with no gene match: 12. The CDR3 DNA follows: TGCAGTGCTGTGGAGACTAGCGGCCCTCAGGAGCAGTACTTC. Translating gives CSAVETSGPQEQYF.

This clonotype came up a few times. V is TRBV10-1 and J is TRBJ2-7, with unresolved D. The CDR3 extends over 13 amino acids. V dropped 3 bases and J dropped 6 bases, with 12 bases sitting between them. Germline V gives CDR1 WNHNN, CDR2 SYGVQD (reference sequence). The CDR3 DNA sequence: TGCGCCAGCAGTGATCAAGGACGGTTCGAGCAGTACTTC. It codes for CASSDQGRFEQYF.

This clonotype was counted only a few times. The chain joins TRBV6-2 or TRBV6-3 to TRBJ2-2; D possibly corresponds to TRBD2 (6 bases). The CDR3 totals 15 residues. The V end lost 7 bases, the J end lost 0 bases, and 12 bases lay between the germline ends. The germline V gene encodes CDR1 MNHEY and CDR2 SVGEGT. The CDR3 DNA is TGTGCCAGCAACTCCGGGGGAGCGAACACCGGGGAGCTGTTTTTT. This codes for CASNSGGANTGELFF.

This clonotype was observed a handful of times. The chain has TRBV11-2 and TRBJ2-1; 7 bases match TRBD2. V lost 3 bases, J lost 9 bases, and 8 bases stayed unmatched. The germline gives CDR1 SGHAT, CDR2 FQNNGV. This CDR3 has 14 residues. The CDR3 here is CASSFGSAGAEQFF. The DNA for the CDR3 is TGTGCCAGCAGCTTTGGGTCGGCGGGAGCTGAGCAGTTCTTC. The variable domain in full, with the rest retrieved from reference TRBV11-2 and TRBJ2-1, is EAGVAQSPRYKIIEKRQSVAFWCNPISGHATLYWYQQILGQGPKLLIQFQNNGVVDDSQLPKDRFSAERLKGVDSTLKIQPAKLEDSAVYLCASSFGSAGAEQFFGPGTRLTVL.

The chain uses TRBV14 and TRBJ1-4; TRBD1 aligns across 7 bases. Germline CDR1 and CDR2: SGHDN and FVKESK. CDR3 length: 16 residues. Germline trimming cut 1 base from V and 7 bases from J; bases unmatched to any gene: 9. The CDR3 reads CASSQAGGRESEKLFF. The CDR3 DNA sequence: TGTGCCAGCAGCCAAGCAGGGGGGAGAGAAAGTGAAAAACTGTTTTTT.

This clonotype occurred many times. The DNA of the CDR3 is TGTGCCAGCAGCTTAATGGGGACAGGGAACCAAGAGACCCAGTACTTC. Protein sequence: CASSLMGTGNQETQYF. The rearrangement links TRBV7-2 to TRBJ2-5; 9 nucleotides match TRBD1. The V gene's germline CDR1 is SGHTA and CDR2 FQGNSA. The CDR3 runs 16 residues. The junction had 4 bases not matched to a gene; V was cut back by 2 bases and J by 0 bases.

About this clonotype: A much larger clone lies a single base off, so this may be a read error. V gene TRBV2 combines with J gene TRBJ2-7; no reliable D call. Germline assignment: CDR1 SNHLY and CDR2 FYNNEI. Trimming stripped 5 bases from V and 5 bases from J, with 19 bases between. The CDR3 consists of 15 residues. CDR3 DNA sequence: TGTGCCAGCAGTACCCGAGGAGCCAGGCCCGACGAGCAGTACTTC. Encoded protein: CASSTRGARPDEQYF.

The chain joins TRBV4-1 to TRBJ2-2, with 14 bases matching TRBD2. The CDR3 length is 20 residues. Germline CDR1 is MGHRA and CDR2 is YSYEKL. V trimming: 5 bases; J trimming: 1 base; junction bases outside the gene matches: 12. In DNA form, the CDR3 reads TGCGCCAGCAGCGCAAACCAGGGACTAGCGGGAGTATTGAACACCGGGGAGCTGTTTTTT. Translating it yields CASSANQGLAGVLNTGELFF.

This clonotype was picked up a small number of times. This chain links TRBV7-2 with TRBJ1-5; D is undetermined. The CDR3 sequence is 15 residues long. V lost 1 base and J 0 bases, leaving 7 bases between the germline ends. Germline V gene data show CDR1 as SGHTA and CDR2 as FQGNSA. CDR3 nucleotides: TGTGCCAGCAGCTTAGTAGGGCATAGCAATCAGCCCCAGCATTTT. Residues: CASSLVGHSNQPQHF.

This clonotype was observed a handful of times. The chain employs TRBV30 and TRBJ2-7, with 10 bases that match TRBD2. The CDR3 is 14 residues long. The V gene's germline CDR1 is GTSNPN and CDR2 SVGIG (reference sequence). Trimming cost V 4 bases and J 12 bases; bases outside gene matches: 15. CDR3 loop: CAWKGSSGGGPRYF. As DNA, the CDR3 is TGTGCCTGGAAAGGGTCTAGCGGGGGTGGTCCCCGGTACTTC.

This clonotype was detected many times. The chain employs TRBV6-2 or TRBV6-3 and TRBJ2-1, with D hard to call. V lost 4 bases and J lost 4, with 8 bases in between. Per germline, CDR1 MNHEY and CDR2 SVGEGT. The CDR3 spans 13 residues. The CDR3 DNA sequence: TGTGCCAGCAGTTTCAACCAGTACAATGAGCAGTTCTTC. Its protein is CASSFNQYNEQFF.

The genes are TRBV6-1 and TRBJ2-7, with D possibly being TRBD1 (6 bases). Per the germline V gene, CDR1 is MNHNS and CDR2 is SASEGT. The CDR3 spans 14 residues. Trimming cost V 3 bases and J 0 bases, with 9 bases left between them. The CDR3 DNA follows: TGTGCCAGCAGTGACCAGGGGTCCTCCTACGAGCAGTACTTC. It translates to CASSDQGSSYEQYF.

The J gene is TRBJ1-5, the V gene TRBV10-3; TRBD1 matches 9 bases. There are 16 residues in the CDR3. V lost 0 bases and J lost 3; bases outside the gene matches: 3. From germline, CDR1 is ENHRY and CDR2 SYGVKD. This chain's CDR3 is CAISESTGGLNQPQHF. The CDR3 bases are TGTGCCATCAGTGAGTCGACAGGGGGGCTCAATCAGCCCCAGCATTTT.

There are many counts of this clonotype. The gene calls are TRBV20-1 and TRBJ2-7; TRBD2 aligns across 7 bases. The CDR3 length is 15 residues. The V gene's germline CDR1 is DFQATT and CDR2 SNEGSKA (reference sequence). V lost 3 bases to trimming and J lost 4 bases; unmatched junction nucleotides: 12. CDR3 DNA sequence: TGCAGTGCTAGTCCCTGGGAGGGACTACGGTACGAGCAGTACTTC. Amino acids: CSASPWEGLRYEQYF.

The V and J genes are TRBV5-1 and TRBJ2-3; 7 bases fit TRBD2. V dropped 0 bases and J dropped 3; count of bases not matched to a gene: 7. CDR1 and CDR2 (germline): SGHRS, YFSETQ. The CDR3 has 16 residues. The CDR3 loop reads CASSLGAQRGTDTQYF. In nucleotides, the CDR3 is TGCGCCAGCAGCTTGGGGGCGCAGCGGGGAACAGATACGCAGTATTTT.

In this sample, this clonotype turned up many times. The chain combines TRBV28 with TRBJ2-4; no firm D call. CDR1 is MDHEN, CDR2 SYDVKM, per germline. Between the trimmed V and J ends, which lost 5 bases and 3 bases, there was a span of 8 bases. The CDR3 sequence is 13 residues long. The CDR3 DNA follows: TGTGCCAGCAGTAAAGATGACAAAAACATTCAGTACTTC. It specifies CASSKDDKNIQYF.

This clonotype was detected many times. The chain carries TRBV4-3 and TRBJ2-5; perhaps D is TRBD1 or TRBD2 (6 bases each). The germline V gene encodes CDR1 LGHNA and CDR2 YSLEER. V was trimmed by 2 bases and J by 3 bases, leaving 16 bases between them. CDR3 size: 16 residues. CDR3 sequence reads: CASSQSVMEGEETQYF. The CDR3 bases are TGCGCCAGCAGCCAATCAGTCATGGAGGGGGAAGAGACCCAGTACTTC.

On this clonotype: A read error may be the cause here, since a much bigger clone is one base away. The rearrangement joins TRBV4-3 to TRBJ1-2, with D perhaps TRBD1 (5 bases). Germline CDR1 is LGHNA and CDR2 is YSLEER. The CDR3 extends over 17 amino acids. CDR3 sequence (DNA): TGCGCCAGCAACCAAGAAGGGGCCAGGCGGCGTGGATATGGCTACACCTTC. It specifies CASNQEGARRRGYGYTF.